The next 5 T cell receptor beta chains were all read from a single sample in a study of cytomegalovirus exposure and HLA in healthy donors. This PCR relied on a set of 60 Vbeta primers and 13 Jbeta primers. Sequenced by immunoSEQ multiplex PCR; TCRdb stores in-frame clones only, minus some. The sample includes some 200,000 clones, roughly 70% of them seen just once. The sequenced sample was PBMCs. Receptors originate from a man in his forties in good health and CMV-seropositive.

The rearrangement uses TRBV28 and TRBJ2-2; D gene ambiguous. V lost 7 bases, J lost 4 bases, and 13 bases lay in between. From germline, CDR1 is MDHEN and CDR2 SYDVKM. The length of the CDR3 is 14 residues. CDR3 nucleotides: TGTGCCAGCACGAACGCGGTCCTCACCGGGGAGCTGTTTTTT. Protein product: CASTNAVLTGELFF.

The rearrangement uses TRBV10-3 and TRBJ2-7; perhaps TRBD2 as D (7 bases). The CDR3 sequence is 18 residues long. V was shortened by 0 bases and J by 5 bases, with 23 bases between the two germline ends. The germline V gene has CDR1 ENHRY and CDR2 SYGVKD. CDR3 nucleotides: TGTGCCATCAGTGAGTCCCTGGGTATGGGGGGGCAAGACAACGAGCAGTACTTC. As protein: CAISESLGMGGQDNEQYF.

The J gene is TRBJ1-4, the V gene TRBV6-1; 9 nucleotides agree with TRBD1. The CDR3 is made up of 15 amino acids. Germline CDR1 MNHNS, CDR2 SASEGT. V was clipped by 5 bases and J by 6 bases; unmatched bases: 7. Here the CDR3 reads CASSFQTGGDEKLFF. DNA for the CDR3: TGTGCCAGCAGTTTCCAGACAGGGGGGGATGAAAAACTGTTTTTT.

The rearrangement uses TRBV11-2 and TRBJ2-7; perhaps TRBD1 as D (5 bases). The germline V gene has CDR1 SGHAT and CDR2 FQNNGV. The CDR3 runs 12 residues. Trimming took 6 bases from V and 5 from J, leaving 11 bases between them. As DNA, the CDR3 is TGTGCCAGCAGATTGACAGCCCACGAGCAGTACTTC. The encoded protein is CASRLTAHEQYF.

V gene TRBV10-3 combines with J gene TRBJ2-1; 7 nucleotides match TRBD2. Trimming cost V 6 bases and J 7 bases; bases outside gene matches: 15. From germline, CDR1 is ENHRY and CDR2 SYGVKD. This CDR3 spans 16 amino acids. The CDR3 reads CAIRGSLGGGLNEQFF. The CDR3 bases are TGTGCCATCAGGGGGAGTTTGGGGGGGGGTTTGAATGAGCAGTTCTTC.